The TCR beta chain under discussion was sequenced for a study of memory CD4+ T cells and cytomegalovirus serostatus. Overall study results and limits: Each of 67 CMV-associated TCRbeta sequences occurred in one to five individuals.

This clone was counted a few times. Antigen specificity is unknown. The sort gate was single viable CD3+CD4+CD8-CD45RO+ cells for memory CD4+ T cells. CD4+ T cells were isolated by positive magnetic selection. The method was immunoSEQ multiplex PCR; TCRdb's version includes in-frame clones alone and lacks a portion of them. There are tens of thousands of clones in the sample; more than 65% occur only once, and around 1.9% lies in the top ten. Between the trimmed V and J ends, which lost 1 base and 0 bases, there was a span of 6 bases. This CDR3 contains 13 residues. Germline CDR1 GTSNPN, CDR2 SVGIG (reference sequence).

This chain connects TRBV30 to TRBJ1-1; D not certain. Sequencing was done on a sample of memory CD4+ T cells from blood. The sequence was collected from an adult in good health and CMV-seronegative. CDR3 in DNA: TGTGCCTGGAGTGCCGGGATGAACACTGAAGCTTTCTTT. This codes for CAWSAGMNTEAFF.